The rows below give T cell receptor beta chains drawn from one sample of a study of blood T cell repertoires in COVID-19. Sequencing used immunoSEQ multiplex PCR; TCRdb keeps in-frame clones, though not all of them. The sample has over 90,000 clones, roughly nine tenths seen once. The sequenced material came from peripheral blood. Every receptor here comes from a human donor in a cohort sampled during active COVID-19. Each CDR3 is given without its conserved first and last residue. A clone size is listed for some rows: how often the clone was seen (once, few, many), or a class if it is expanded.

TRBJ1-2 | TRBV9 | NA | ASSVDKTGYGYT
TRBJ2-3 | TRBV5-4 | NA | ASSSSAGGVTDTQY
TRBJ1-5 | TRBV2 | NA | ASSERGENQPQH
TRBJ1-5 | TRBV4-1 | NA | ASSQDGPGRQPQH
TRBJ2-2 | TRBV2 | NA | ASSEFWAVADTNTGELF
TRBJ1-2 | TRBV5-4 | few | ASSWDSLYGYT
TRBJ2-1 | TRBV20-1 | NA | SASSQGTSGGAYYNEQF
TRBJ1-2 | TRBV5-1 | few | ASSLLEGNYGYT
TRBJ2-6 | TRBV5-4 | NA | ASSWGVGLSQRANVLT
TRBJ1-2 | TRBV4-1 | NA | ASSQEVAEISYGYT
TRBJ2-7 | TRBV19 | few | ASSIGGPTYEQY